This T cell receptor (beta chain) emerged from a study of blood T cell repertoires in COVID-19. Study background: There were acute and convalescent COVID-19 samples, and they came from the United States, Italy and Spain.

Clones were read by immunoSEQ multiplex PCR, and TCRdb kept only the in-frame ones, dropping some. The table records about 170,000 clones, approximately 82% of them present only once. Germline trimming cut 4 bases from V and 7 bases from J; bases unmatched to any gene: 3. Germline V gene data show CDR1 as MNHEY and CDR2 as SVGEGT. The CDR3 extends over 12 amino acids. V is TRBV6-2 or TRBV6-3 and J is TRBJ1-2, with TRBD1 matching 7 bases. The clonotype originates from an elderly woman with acute or convalescent COVID-19. Specimen: peripheral blood. CDR3 in amino acids: CASSSRQGGYTF. For the CDR3, the DNA is TGTGCCAGCAGTTCACGACAGGGTGGCTACACCTTC.